This entry lists 24 T cell receptor beta chains sequenced from one sample in a study of blood T cell repertoires in COVID-19. Profiled with immunoSEQ multiplex PCR; TCRdb holds only in-frame clones, not every one. The data show some 300,000 clones, with roughly 88% seen just once and 5.5% to 8.5% held by the top ten. The sequencing input was peripheral blood. These receptors were collected from a woman aged 25 to 39 who had recovered from COVID-19.

The rearrangement links TRBV7-6 to TRBJ1-6, with D maybe TRBD1 (6 bases). Germline CDR1 reads SGHVS; CDR2 reads FNYEAQ. The CDR3 extends over 15 amino acids. Trimming cost V 5 bases and J 8 bases, with 16 bases left between them. The CDR3 DNA is TGTGCCAGCAGCCGCGCCCAACACAGGGATTCACCCCTCCACTTT. It encodes CASSRAQHRDSPLHF.

This sequence joins TRBV5-1 and TRBJ1-1, with TRBD1 as a possible D gene (5 bases). The CDR3 has 15 residues. CDR1 is SGHRS and CDR2 is YFSETQ in the germline V gene. The germline V and J ends were trimmed by 4 bases and 2 bases, with 15 bases remaining between them. The CDR3 bases are TGCGCCAGCAGCCCCTACGGGGGTATCAACACTGAAGCTTTCTTT. Translating gives CASSPYGGINTEAFF.

The J gene is TRBJ2-3, the V gene TRBV3-1 (or the pseudogene TRBV3-2), with D possibly TRBD2 on 6 matching bases. CDR1 LGHDT and CDR2 YNNKEL come from the germline V gene (reference sequence). V lost 1 base and J 7 bases, leaving 6 bases between the germline ends. The CDR3 is 12 amino acids. The CDR3 reads CASSQGGNTQYF. CDR3 DNA sequence: TGTGCCAGCAGCCAAGGCGGGAATACGCAGTATTTT.

The chain joins TRBV27 to TRBJ1-1; D is ambiguous. V shed 2 bases and J shed 5 bases, with 12 bases lying between them. Germline-derived CDR1 and CDR2 are MNHEY and SMNVEV (reference sequence). The CDR3 length is 14 residues. CDR3: CASSLLGERTEAFF. The CDR3 nucleotides read TGTGCCAGCAGTTTACTCGGGGAGAGAACTGAAGCTTTCTTT.

This chain uses TRBV28 with TRBJ2-7; unclear D gene. The length of the CDR3 is 16 residues. Germline CDR1 and CDR2: MDHEN and SYDVKM. V was clipped by 3 bases and J by 3 bases, with 18 bases between them. As DNA, the CDR3 is TGTGCCAGCAGTTTCGAGCGTGCCAGACCATACTACGAGCAGTACTTC. As protein: CASSFERARPYYEQYF.

The rearrangement uses TRBV4-2 and TRBJ1-6, with TRBD1 identical over 9 bases. Germline V CDR1 and CDR2: LGHNA, YNFKEQ. The junction had 8 bases not matched to a gene; V was cut back by 1 base and J by 7 bases. The CDR3 is 17 residues long. CDR3 DNA sequence: TGTGCCAGCAGCCAAGCGGAACAAGGACAGGGGAATTCACCCCTCCACTTT. This codes for CASSQAEQGQGNSPLHF.

The chain uses TRBV25-1 and TRBJ1-1; D ambiguous. The V and J ends lost 1 base and 1 base respectively, with 10 bases between them. CDR3 length: 15 residues. Germline CDR1 reads MGHDK; CDR2 reads SYGVNS. The CDR3 bases are TGTGCCAGCAGTGAATTTACGGGTTCGAACACTGAAGCTTTCTTT. Translating gives CASSEFTGSNTEAFF.

CDR3 sequence (DNA): TGTGCCAGCAGCTTTCGCGCCGGGGAGCTGTTTTTT. Amino acids: CASSFRAGELFF. The chain combines TRBV7-2 with TRBJ2-2; D gene ambiguous. The V end lost 3 bases, the J end lost 6 bases, and 5 bases lay between the germline ends. In germline, CDR1 is SGHTA, CDR2 FQGNSA. The CDR3 consists of 12 residues.

The gene calls are TRBV7-3 and TRBJ2-3, with TRBD1 as a possible D gene (5 bases). The V and J ends lost 3 bases and 4 bases respectively, with 17 bases between them. This CDR3 is 16 amino acids long. Germline-derived CDR1 and CDR2 are SGHTA and FQGTGA. CDR3 protein: CASSLGPQQLSDTQYF. As DNA, the CDR3 is TGTGCCAGCAGCTTGGGGCCCCAGCAGCTCTCAGATACGCAGTATTTT.

The chain employs TRBV2 and TRBJ2-7; the D gene is possibly TRBD1 (6 bases). V gave up 7 bases and J gave up 4 bases, with 8 bases separating them. The germline CDR1 and CDR2 sequences are SNHLY and FYNNEI. The CDR3 runs 11 residues. Here the CDR3 DNA reads TGTGCCAGCACCGACAGGTACGAGCAGTACTTC. This translates into CASTDRYEQYF.

The chain joins TRBV18 to TRBJ1-5; no reliable D call. The CDR3 is made up of 14 amino acids. Per germline, CDR1 KGHSH and CDR2 LQKENI. Trimming took 2 bases from V and 5 from J, leaving 10 bases between them. This CDR3 reads CASSPADGDQPQHF. The CDR3 DNA is TGTGCCAGCTCACCAGCGGACGGGGATCAGCCCCAGCATTTT.

The J gene is TRBJ1-2, the V gene TRBV7-2; 7 bases map to TRBD1. The V and J ends lost 5 bases and 1 base, in that order; junction bases with no gene match: 4. This CDR3 has 14 amino acids. Germline loops: CDR1 SGHTA, CDR2 FQGNSA. This CDR3 is CASSPGTDNYGYTF. CDR3 nucleotides: TGTGCCAGCAGCCCAGGGACAGATAACTATGGCTACACCTTC. Drawing the rest from reference TRBV7-2 and TRBJ1-2, the complete variable domain is GAGVSQSPSNKVTEKGKDVELRCDPISGHTALYWYRQSLGQGLEFLIYFQGNSAPDKSGLPSDRFSAERTGGSVSTLTIQRTQQEDSAVYLCASSPGTDNYGYTFGSGTRLTVV.

The CDR3 reads CASSVGQFFHF. The CDR3 nucleotides read TGTGCCAGCAGTGTTGGGCAGTTTTTCCACTTT. The chain carries TRBV2 and TRBJ1-6; no firm D call. Per the germline V gene, CDR1 is SNHLY and CDR2 is FYNNEI. The CDR3 extends over 11 amino acids. V lost 4 bases to trimming and J lost 17 bases, with 12 bases between them.

There are a few counts of this clone. This sequence joins TRBV19 and TRBJ2-7; D is possibly TRBD1 (5 bases). The CDR3 loop spans 12 amino acids. Germline CDR1 and CDR2: LNHDA and SQIVND (reference sequence). V was trimmed by 6 bases and J by 4 bases, leaving 10 bases between them. This CDR3 is CASRSQGYEQYF. Written as DNA, the CDR3 is TGTGCCAGTAGATCTCAGGGATACGAGCAGTACTTC.

The chain is built from TRBV5-1 and TRBJ2-3, with D possibly being TRBD1 (5 bases). The V end was cut by 2 bases, the J end by 2 bases, with 9 bases between. This CDR3 is built from 14 residues. The germline CDR1 and CDR2 sequences are SGHRS and YFSETQ. In DNA form, the CDR3 reads TGCGCCAGCAGCTTCCAGACAGACACAGATACGCAGTATTTT. Translation gives CASSFQTDTDTQYF.

J is TRBJ1-1 and V is TRBV28; no firm D call. The CDR3 consists of 10 residues. Trimming took 10 bases from V and 11 from J, leaving 14 bases between them. Germline loops: CDR1 MDHEN, CDR2 SYDVKM. The chain's CDR3 is CATSTSEAFF. CDR3 in DNA: TGTGCCACCTCGACCTCGGAGGCTTTCTTT.

In DNA, the CDR3 is TGTGCCAGCAGCTCGGACAGGGTCACCGGGGAGCTGTTTTTT. Protein product: CASSSDRVTGELFF. V and J are TRBV7-3 and TRBJ2-2; TRBD1 matches at 8 bases. The V segment lost 4 bases and the J segment 4 bases; nucleotides outside the gene matches: 2. The germline CDR1 and CDR2 sequences are SGHTA and FQGTGA. This CDR3 spans 14 amino acids.

This chain uses TRBV30 with TRBJ1-1, with TRBD1 matching over 10 bases. Germline V gene sequence: CDR1 GTSNPN, CDR2 SVGIG (reference sequence). This CDR3 region has 15 residues. V was pared by 0 bases and J by 5 bases, with 6 bases of the junction left unmatched. CDR3 nucleotides: TGTGCCTGGAGTGTACGGGGGACAGGGGCGACTGAAGCTTTCTTT. Amino acid sequence: CAWSVRGTGATEAFF.

The chain uses TRBV27 and TRBJ1-2; D not certain. Trimming left V 5 bases short and J 5 bases short, with 12 bases between. The CDR3 is 13 amino acids. Germline V gives CDR1 MNHEY, CDR2 SMNVEV (reference sequence). CDR3 in amino acids: CASSPRLYYGYTF. DNA of the CDR3: TGTGCCAGCAGTCCTCGTCTGTATTATGGCTACACCTTC.

V gene TRBV5-1 combines with J gene TRBJ1-2; D is ambiguous. CDR1 and CDR2 (germline): SGHRS, YFSETQ. The CDR3 runs to 14 residues. The V gene lost 0 bases and the J gene lost 8 bases, with 14 bases spanning the gap. Here the CDR3 reads CASSLGWDSGGYTF. CDR3 DNA sequence: TGCGCCAGCAGCTTGGGGTGGGATTCGGGAGGCTACACCTTC.

This sequence joins TRBV29-1 and TRBJ2-5; perhaps TRBD2 as D (6 bases). From germline, CDR1 is SQVTM and CDR2 ANQGSEA. Trimming took off 4 bases at V and 1 base at J, with 10 bases between the two ends. The CDR3 runs 13 residues. CDR3 sequence: CSVVLGGQETQYF. The CDR3 DNA reads as TGCAGCGTTGTGTTGGGGGGCCAAGAGACCCAGTACTTC.

The rearrangement links TRBV28 to TRBJ1-2; D unclear. Per the germline V gene, CDR1 is MDHEN and CDR2 is SYDVKM. V lost 3 bases to trimming and J lost 7 bases, with 6 bases between them. This CDR3 has 11 residues. CDR3 sequence (DNA): TGTGCCAGCAGTTTTGTCGGTGGCTACACCTTC. It is translated as CASSFVGGYTF.

This chain connects TRBV2 to TRBJ2-5, with D possibly being TRBD1 (6 bases). Between the trimmed V and J ends, which lost 4 bases and 2 bases, there was a span of 8 bases. Germline assignment: CDR1 SNHLY and CDR2 FYNNEI. This CDR3 has 13 residues. Here the CDR3 DNA reads TGTGCCAGCAGTGGGGACATTCAAGAGACCCAGTACTTC. Its translation: CASSGDIQETQYF.

The sample holds many counts of this clone. The rearrangement uses TRBV18 and TRBJ1-5, with 8 positions matching TRBD1. This CDR3 comprises 14 residues. Germline V gene sequence: CDR1 KGHSH, CDR2 LQKENI. J lost 7 bases, V lost 5 bases, and 7 bases had no gene match. The DNA of the CDR3 is TGTGCCAGCTCATATGGACAGGGAGGACAGCCCCAGCATTTT. Translated: CASSYGQGGQPQHF. The full variable domain, with the rest looked up from reference TRBV18 and TRBJ1-5, is NAGVMQNPRHLVRRRGQEARLRCSPMKGHSHVYWYRQLPEEGLKFMVYLQKENIIDESGMPKERFSAEFPKEGPSILRIQQVVRGDSAAYFCASSYGQGGQPQHFGDGTRLSIL.